This T cell receptor (beta chain) stems from a study of T cell changes during pregnancy in multiple sclerosis (dated by TCRdb to about 2019). For the study in its entirety: In women with multiple sclerosis, the researchers looked at how the T cell repertoire shifted as pregnancy progressed.

Library preparation was by the immunoSEQ multiplex PCR assay. The table comes from immuneACCESS by way of TCRdb, which keeps in-frame sequences with V and J called. Part of the clones is missing from these tables; in studies checked, under half for an unresolved V gene and the rest for unknown reasons. In this sample the table shows about 60,000 clones, approximately 92% of which occur a single time. The ten largest clones represent less than 2.5% of the sample. CDR1 and CDR2, looked up from the germline V gene, are SGHDT and YYEEEE. V is pruned by 4 bases and J by 5 bases, leaving 7 bases of the junction without a gene match. Measured from the cysteine to the phenylalanine, the CDR3 is 14 residues long. The sequence is cut down to CDR3 DNA, 42 bases in frame from base 1. About this clone: The antigen it binds to is not known. Per-base qualities were not stored, and no clone one base away is much larger.

The clonotype was recovered from a female donor with multiple sclerosis, enrolled in a pregnancy study. The chain was built from TRBV5-6 and TRBJ2-5; TRBD2 agrees with 8 junctional bases. The sequences come from peripheral blood, collected in the first trimester of pregnancy. Here is the DNA: TGTGCCAGCAGCCCCGGGACTAGAACGGAGACCCAGTACTTC. It encodes CASSPGTRTETQYF.